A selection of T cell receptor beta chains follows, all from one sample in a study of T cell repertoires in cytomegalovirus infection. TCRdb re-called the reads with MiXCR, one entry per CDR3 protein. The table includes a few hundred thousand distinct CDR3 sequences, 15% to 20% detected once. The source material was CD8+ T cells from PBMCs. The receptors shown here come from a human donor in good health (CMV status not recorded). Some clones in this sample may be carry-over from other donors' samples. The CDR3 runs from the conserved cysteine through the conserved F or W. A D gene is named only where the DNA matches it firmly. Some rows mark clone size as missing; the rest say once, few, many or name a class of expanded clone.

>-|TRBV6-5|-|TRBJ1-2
TGTGCCAGCAGTTACGAGTATGGAGTTGGCTACACCTTC
CASSYEYGVGYTF
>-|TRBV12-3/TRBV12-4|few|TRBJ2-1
TGTGCCAGCAGTTTAGAGGTTTACAATGAGCAGTTCTTC
CASSLEVYNEQFF
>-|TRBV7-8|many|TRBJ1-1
TGTGCCAGCAGCTTAGCGGAGCGGGGGACACGGAACACTGAAGCTTTCTTT
CASSLAERGTRNTEAFF
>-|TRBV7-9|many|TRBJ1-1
TGTGCCAGCAGCTCCTCCTCGGGAGGTGGACTCACTGAAGCTTTCTTT
CASSSSSGGGLTEAFF
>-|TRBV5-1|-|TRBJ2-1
TGCGCCAGCAGCCTGGGCGGTTATGGCGGGATTTACAATGAGCAGTTCTTC
CASSLGGYGGIYNEQFF
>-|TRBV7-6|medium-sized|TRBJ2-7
TGTGCCAGCAGCTTAACCAGGCAGGGCTACGAGCAGTACTTC
CASSLTRQGYEQYF
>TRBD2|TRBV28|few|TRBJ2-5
TGTGCCAGCACTAGCGGGCGGGGAGAGACCCAGTACTTC
CASTSGRGETQYF
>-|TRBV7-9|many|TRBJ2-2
TGTGCCAGCAGCCCCCCCTACAGGTACCTCCTGAACACCGGGGAGCTGTTTTTT
CASSPPYRYLLNTGELFF
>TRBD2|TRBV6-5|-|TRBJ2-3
TGTGCCAGCAGTTACTGGGCGGGGGGGCAGGCAGATACGCAGTATTTT
CASSYWAGGQADTQYF
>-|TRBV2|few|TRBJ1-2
TGTGCCAGCAGTGGGCCTTCGGCAGCAAACTATGGCTACACCTTC
CASSGPSAANYGYTF
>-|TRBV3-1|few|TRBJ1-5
TGTGCCAGCAGCCAAGAGTTAGGAGTCGATCAGCCCCAGCATTTT
CASSQELGVDQPQHF
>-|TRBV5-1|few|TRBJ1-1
TGCGCCAGCAGCTACCGAGGGGGAGGAATGAACACTGAAGCTTTCTTT
CASSYRGGGMNTEAFF
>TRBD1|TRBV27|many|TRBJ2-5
TGTGCCAGCAGTCCAACGACAGGGGACCAAGAGACCCAGTACTTC
CASSPTTGDQETQYF
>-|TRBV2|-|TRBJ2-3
TGTGCCAGCGGGACCCTCCGGGGAGGCACAGATACGCAGTATTTT
CASGTLRGGTDTQYF
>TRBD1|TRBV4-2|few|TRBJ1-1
TGTGCCAGCAGCCAAGACCTTACAGGGGAAATTGAAGCTTTCTTT
CASSQDLTGEIEAFF
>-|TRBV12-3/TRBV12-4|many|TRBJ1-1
TGTGCCACCAACTTGTACGGGGGCCAGGGAGCTTTCTTT
CATNLYGGQGAFF
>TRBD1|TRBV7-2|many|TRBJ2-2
TGTGCCAGCAGCTTCCGGGACAGTACGTCCGGGGAGCTGTTTTTT
CASSFRDSTSGELFF
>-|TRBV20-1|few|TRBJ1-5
TGCAGTGCTAGTGACCAGGGTAGCAATCAGCCCCAGCATTTT
CSASDQGSNQPQHF
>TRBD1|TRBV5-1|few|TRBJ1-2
TGCGCCAGCAGCTCGAGCCTACAGGGGGGCAACTATGGCTACACCTTC
CASSSSLQGGNYGYTF
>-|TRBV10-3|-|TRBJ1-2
TGTGCCATCAACCTTGGGGGGGCAAAAGGCTATGGCTACACCTTC
CAINLGGAKGYGYTF
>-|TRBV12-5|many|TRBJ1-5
TGTGCTAGTGGTCCTCAGGGGACAAATCAGCCCCAGCATTTT
CASGPQGTNQPQHF
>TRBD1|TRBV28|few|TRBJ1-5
TGTGCCAGCAGGGCCAACAGGGGGCATCAGCCCCAGCATTTT
CASRANRGHQPQHF
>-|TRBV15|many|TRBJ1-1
TGTGCCACCAGCAGTGCACGGGGGGGATTCCCTGAAGCTTTCTTT
CATSSARGGFPEAFF
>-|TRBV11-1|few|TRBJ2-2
TGTGCCAGCAGCCCTGGACCGGGCGGTCTGGGCTACACCGGGGAGCTGTTTTTT
CASSPGPGGLGYTGELFF
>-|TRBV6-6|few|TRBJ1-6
TGTGCCAGCAGCGGACAGCGGAATTCACCCCTCCACTTT
CASSGQRNSPLHF
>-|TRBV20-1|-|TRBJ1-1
TGCAGTGCTAGAGATATTGACAGCATGAACACTGAAGCTTTCTTT
CSARDIDSMNTEAFF
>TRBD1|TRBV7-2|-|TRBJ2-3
TGTGCCAGCAGCTTCCGGGACAGGGGGCCTGATACGCAGTATTTT
CASSFRDRGPDTQYF
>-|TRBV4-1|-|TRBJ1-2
TGCGCCAGCAGCCAAGCCGGGACGAATGGCTACACCTTC
CASSQAGTNGYTF
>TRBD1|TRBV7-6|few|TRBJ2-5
TGTGCCAGCAGCTTCAGGGGGCAAGAGACCCAGTACTTC
CASSFRGQETQYF
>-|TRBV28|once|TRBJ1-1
TGTGCCAGCAGTTCGACAGCGACGACGAACACTGAAGCTTTCTTT
CASSSTATTNTEAFF
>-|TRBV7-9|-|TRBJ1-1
TGTGCCAGCAGCTTAGTGTCAGAGAACACTGAAGCTTTCTTT
CASSLVSENTEAFF
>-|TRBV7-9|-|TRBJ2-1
TGTGCCAGCAGCTTAGAAGGTGCCGGGAGAACAGGCACACGAAGCTCCTACAATGAGCAGTTCTTC
CASSLEGAGRTGTRSSYNEQFF
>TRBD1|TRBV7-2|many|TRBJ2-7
TGTGCCAGCAGCTTACTGAGACAGGGTCAATACGAGCAGTACTTC
CASSLLRQGQYEQYF
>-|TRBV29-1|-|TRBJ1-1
TGCAGCGTTGAAGGTGGGAACACTGAAGCTTTCTTT
CSVEGGNTEAFF
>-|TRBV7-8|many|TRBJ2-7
TGTGCCAGCAGCCCAGAAGGGACTTCCTCCTACGAGCAGTACTTC
CASSPEGTSSYEQYF
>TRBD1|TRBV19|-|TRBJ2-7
TGTGCCAGTAGGGTGACAGGGGACCGTGGGGAGCAGTACTTC
CASRVTGDRGEQYF
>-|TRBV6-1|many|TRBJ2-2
TGTGCCAGCAGTGAAATGGAGAACACCGGGGAGCTGTTTTTT
CASSEMENTGELFF
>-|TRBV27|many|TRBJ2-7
TGTGCCAGCAGTTTCGAATCCGCGACAATCGACGAGCAGTACTTC
CASSFESATIDEQYF
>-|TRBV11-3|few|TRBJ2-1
TGTGCCAGCAGCTTAGATCAGGGTAATGAGCAGTTCTTC
CASSLDQGNEQFF
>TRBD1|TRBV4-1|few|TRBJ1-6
TGCGCCAGCAGCACGGGACAGCGGAATTCACCCCTCCACTTT
CASSTGQRNSPLHF
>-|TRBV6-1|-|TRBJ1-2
TGTGCCAGCAGTGAATTTTTAGGCAGCGCCTATGGCTACACCTTC
CASSEFLGSAYGYTF
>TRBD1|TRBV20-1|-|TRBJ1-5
TGCAGTGCAGACGACAGGGTCGTGGGCAATCAGCCCCAGCATTTT
CSADDRVVGNQPQHF
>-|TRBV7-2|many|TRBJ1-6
TGTGCCAGCAGAGACGGAAGCTCCTATAATTCACCCCTCCACTTT
CASRDGSSYNSPLHF
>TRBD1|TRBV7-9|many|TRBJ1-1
TGTGCCAGCAGCCCGGACAGGGCAACTGAAGCTTTCTTT
CASSPDRATEAFF
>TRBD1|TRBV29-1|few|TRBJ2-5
TGCAGCGTTGAAATTCCGGGACAGTTACAAGAGACCCAGTACTTC
CSVEIPGQLQETQYF
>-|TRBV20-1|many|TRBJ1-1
TGCAGTGCTAGAGGGCCCGGGCTGAACACTGAAGCTTTCTTT
CSARGPGLNTEAFF
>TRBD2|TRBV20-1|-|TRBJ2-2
TGCAGTGCTAGAGCTAGCGGGGGGGCGAGAAACGGGGAGCTGTTTTTT
CSARASGGARNGELFF
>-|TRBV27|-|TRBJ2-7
TGTGCCAGCAGTTTCGGGCCGATTCCCTACGAGCAGTACTTC
CASSFGPIPYEQYF
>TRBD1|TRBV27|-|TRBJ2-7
TGTGCCAGCAGTCCCGCCGCGACAGGGTACGAGCAGTACTTC
CASSPAATGYEQYF
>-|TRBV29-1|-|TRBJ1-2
TGCAGCGTTCCAGACCTGGACGACACCTTC
CSVPDLDDTF
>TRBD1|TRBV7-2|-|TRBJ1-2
TGTGCCAGCAGCTTCATGACAGGGGAGGGCTACACCTTC
CASSFMTGEGYTF
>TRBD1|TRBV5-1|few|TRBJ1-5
TGCGCCAGCAGTTCCACAGGGGCCAACAATCAGCCCCAGCATTTT
CASSSTGANNQPQHF